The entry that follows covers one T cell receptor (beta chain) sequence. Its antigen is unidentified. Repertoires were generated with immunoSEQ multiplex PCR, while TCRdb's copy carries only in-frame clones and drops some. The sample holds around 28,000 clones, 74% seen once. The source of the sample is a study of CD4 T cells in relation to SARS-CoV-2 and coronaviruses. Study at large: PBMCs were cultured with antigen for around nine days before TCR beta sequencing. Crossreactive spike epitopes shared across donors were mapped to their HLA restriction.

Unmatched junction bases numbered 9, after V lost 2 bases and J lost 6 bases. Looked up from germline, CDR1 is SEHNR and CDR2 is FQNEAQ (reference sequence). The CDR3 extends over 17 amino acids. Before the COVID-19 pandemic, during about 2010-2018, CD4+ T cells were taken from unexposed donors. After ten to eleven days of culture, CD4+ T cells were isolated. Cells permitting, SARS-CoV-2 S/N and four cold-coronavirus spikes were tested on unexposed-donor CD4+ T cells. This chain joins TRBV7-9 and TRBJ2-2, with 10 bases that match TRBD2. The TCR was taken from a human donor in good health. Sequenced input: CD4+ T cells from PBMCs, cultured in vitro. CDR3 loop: CASSLLKASGGAGELFF. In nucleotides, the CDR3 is TGTGCCAGCAGCTTATTGAAGGCTAGCGGGGGAGCCGGGGAGCTGTTTTTT. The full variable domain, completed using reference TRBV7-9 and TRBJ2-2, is DTGVSQNPRHKITKRGQNVTFRCDPISEHNRLYWYRQTLGQGPEFLTYFQNEAQLEKSRLLSDRFSAERPKGSFSTLEIQRTEQGDSAMYLCASSLLKASGGAGELFFGEGSRLTVL.